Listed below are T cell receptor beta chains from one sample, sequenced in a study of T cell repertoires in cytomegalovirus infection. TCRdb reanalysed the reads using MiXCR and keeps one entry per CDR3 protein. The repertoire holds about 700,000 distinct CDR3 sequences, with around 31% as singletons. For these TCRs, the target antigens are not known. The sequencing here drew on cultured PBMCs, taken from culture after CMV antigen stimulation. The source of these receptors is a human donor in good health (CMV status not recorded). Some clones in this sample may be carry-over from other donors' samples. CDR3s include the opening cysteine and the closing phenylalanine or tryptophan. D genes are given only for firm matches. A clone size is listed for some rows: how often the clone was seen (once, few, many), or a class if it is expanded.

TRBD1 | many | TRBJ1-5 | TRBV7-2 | CASSFDRGSNQPQHF | TGTGCCAGCAGCTTTGACAGGGGAAGCAATCAGCCCCAGCATTTT
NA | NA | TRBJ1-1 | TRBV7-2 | CASSLGEGLEAFF | TGTGCCAGCAGCTTAGGCGAGGGGTTGGAAGCTTTCTTT
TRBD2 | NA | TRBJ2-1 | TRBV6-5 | CASSGSPGLAGDNEQFF | TGTGCCAGCAGTGGATCCCCGGGACTAGCGGGAGACAATGAGCAGTTCTTC
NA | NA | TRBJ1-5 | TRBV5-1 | CASSPRGNDQPQHF | TGCGCCAGCAGTCCAAGGGGGAACGATCAGCCCCAGCATTTT
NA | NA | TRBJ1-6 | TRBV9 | CASSVEQYNSPLHF | TGTGCCAGCAGCGTAGAACAGTATAATTCACCCCTCCACTTT
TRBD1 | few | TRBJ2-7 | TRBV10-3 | CAIRFPGQGYESTYEQYF | TGTGCCATCAGATTCCCGGGACAGGGGTATGAGTCCACCTACGAGCAGTACTTC
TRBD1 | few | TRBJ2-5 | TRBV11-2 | CASSFRDRGVVETQYF | TGTGCCAGCAGCTTCCGGGACAGGGGAGTTGTGGAGACCCAGTACTTC
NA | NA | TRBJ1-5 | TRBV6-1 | CASSERGHTSNQPQHF | TGTGCCAGCAGTGAACGTGGCCATACAAGCAATCAGCCCCAGCATTTT
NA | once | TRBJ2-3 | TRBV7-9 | CASSSGTRGTQYF | TGTGCCAGCAGTTCCGGGACCCGCGGAACGCAGTATTTT
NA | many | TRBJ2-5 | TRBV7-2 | CASSFKMTQYF | TGTGCCAGCAGCTTCAAGATGACCCAGTACTTC
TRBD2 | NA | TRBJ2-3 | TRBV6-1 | CASSDQGLVTDTQYF | TGTGCCAGCAGTGACCAGGGACTAGTCACAGATACGCAGTATTTT
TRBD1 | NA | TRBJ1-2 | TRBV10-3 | CAIRTGGYGYTF | TGTGCCATAAGGACAGGGGGCTATGGCTACACCTTC
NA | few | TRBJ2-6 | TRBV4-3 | CASSQDPMVAGANVLTF | TGCGCCAGCAGCCAAGATCCTATGGTTGCTGGGGCCAACGTCCTGACTTTC
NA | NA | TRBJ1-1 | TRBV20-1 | CSAIEVSEAFF | TGCAGTGCTATTGAAGTGTCTGAAGCTTTCTTT
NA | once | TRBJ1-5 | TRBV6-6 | CASSADTGNQPQHF | TGTGCCAGCAGTGCCGACACAGGTAATCAGCCCCAGCATTTT
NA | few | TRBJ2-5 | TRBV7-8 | CASSLARLEGPTQYF | TGTGCCAGCAGCTTAGCCCGACTGGAGGGGCCGACCCAGTACTTC
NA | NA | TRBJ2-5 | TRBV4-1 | CASSQAFFQVETQYF | TGCGCCAGCAGCCAAGCCTTCTTCCAGGTAGAGACCCAGTACTTC
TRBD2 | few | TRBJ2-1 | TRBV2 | CASRIGGGAYNEQFF | TGTGCCAGCAGGATAGGCGGGGGGGCCTACAATGAGCAGTTCTTC
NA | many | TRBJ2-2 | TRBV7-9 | CASSLAGRGPGELFF | TGTGCCAGCAGCTTAGCTGGACGGGGCCCCGGGGAGCTGTTTTTT
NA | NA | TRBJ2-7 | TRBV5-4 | CASSLAGFVGPAYEQYF | TGTGCCAGCAGCTTGGCCGGGTTCGTGGGACCCGCCTACGAGCAGTACTTC
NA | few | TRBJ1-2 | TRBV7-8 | CASSLVGFGYTF | TGTGCCAGCAGCTTAGTGGGGTTTGGCTACACCTTC
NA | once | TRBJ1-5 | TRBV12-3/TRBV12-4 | CASRVWDSNQPQHF | TGTGCCAGCAGGGTGTGGGATAGCAATCAGCCCCAGCATTTT
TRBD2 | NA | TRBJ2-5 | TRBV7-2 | CASSRTSQETQYF | TGTGCCAGCAGCCGGACTAGCCAAGAGACCCAGTACTTC
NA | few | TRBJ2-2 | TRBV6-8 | CASRGGASIVGELFF | TGTGCCAGCAGAGGGGGTGCTAGCATCGTTGGGGAGCTGTTTTTT
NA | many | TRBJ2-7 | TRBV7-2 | CASSSGLRSYEQYF | TGTGCCAGCAGCTCGGGACTTCGTTCCTACGAGCAGTACTTC
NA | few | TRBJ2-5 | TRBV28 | CASRSAGETQYF | TGTGCCAGCAGGAGTGCGGGAGAGACCCAGTACTTC
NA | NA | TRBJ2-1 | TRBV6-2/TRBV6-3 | CASSYTLSRNEQFF | TGTGCCAGCAGTTACACTCTATCTCGGAATGAGCAGTTCTTC
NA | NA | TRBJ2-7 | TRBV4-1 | CASSQLHGPGTSYEQYF | TGCGCCAGCAGCCAATTACACGGGCCGGGCACTTCCTACGAGCAGTACTTC
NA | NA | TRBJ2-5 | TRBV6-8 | CASSYWQDQETQYF | TGTGCCAGCAGTTACTGGCAGGACCAAGAGACCCAGTACTTC
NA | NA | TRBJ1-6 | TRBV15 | CATSRRTRDSPLHF | TGTGCCACCAGCAGACGGACGAGAGATTCACCCCTCCACTTT
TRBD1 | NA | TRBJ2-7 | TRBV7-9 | CASSSGTGTSYEQYF | TGTGCCAGCAGCTCGGGGACAGGGACCTCCTACGAGCAGTACTTC
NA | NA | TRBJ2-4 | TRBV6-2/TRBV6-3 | CASSPGRGHGPKNIQYF | TGTGCCAGCAGTCCCGGTAGGGGACACGGACCCAAAAACATTCAGTACTTC
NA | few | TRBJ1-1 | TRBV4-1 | CASSQEAGRTDEAFF | TGCGCCAGCAGCCAAGAGGCAGGACGCACGGACGAAGCTTTCTTT
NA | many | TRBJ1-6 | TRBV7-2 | CASRPDSNGSPLHF | TGTGCCAGCAGACCCGACTCGAACGGGTCACCCCTCCACTTT
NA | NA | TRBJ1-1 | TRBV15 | CATSPERTNTEAFF | TGTGCCACCAGCCCGGAACGGACGAACACTGAAGCTTTCTTT
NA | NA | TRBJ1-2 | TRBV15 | CATSGYREPHYGYTF | TGTGCCACCAGCGGTTACAGGGAACCTCACTATGGCTACACCTTC
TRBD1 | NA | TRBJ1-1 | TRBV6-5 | CATTGDTEAFF | TGTGCCACCACAGGGGACACTGAAGCTTTCTTT
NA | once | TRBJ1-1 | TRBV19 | CVSRKVGAGSTLHAEAFF | TGTGTCAGCCGAAAGGTGGGGGCAGGGTCTACACTACACGCTGAAGCTTTCTTT
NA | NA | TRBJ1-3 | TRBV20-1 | CSAGRRGASGNTIYF | TGCAGCGCAGGGCGCCGGGGGGCCTCTGGAAACACCATATATTTT
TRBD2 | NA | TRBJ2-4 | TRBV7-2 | CASSLGGGGAGNIRYF | TGTGCCAGCAGCTTAGGTGGCGGGGGGGCCGGAAACATTCGGTACTTC
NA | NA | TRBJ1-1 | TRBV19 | CASSIPWQNTEAFF | TGTGCCAGTAGTATACCGTGGCAGAACACTGAAGCTTTCTTT
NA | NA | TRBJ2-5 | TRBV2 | CATLRGGRGETQYF | TGTGCCACCCTCAGGGGGGGGCGCGGAGAGACCCAGTACTTC
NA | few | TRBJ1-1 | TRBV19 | CASIGEQTPGGEAFF | TGTGCCAGTATAGGGGAACAGACGCCTGGTGGTGAAGCTTTCTTT
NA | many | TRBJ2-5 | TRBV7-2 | CASSFPTQETQYF | TGTGCCAGCAGCTTCCCGACACAAGAGACCCAGTACTTC
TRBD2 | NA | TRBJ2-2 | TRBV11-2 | CASSLEASGGANTGELFF | TGTGCCAGCAGCCTAGAGGCTAGCGGGGGAGCGAACACCGGGGAGCTGTTTTTT
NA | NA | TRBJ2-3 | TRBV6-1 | CASSYRGRDTQYF | TGTGCCAGCAGTTATAGGGGCCGCGATACGCAGTATTTT
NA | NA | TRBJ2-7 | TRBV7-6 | CASNSGPNYEQYF | TGTGCCAGCAACTCGGGACCCAACTACGAGCAGTACTTC
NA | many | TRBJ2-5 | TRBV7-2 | CASSLDGGLQETQYF | TGTGCCAGCAGCTTAGACGGGGGCCTACAAGAGACCCAGTACTTC
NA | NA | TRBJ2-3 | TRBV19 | CASRPRGDRTDTQYF | TGTGCCAGTAGACCAAGGGGGGACCGCACAGATACGCAGTATTTT
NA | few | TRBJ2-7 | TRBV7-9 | CASRVGQFNEQYF | TGTGCCAGCAGGGTCGGACAGTTCAACGAGCAGTACTTC
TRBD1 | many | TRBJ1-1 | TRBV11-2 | CASSAFGTGNTEAFF | TGTGCCAGCAGCGCGTTTGGGACAGGGAACACTGAAGCTTTCTTT
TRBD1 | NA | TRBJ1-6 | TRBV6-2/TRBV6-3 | CASRSDRGFNSPLHF | TGTGCCAGCAGGTCTGACAGGGGATTCAATTCACCCCTCCACTTT
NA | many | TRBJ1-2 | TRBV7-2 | CASGTRGYTF | TGTGCCAGCGGAACGCGGGGCTACACCTTC
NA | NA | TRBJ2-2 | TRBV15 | CATSRALHTGTGELFF | TGTGCCACCAGCAGAGCCCTTCATACGGGCACCGGGGAGCTGTTTTTT
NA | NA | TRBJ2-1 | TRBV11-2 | CASSLKVVQFF | TGTGCCAGCAGCTTGAAAGTTGTGCAGTTCTTC
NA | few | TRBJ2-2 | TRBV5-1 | CASSQGPTGELFF | TGCGCCAGCAGCCAGGGACCCACCGGGGAGCTGTTTTTT
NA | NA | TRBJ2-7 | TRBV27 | CASSPNVGISWKQYF | TGTGCCAGCAGTCCGAATGTCGGAATATCGTGGAAGCAGTACTTC
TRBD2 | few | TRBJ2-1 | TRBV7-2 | CASSSRGLAGGIAYNEQFF | TGTGCCAGCAGCTCCCGAGGCCTAGCGGGAGGAATCGCCTACAATGAGCAGTTCTTC
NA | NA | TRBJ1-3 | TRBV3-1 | CASSPAGLVNTIYF | TGTGCCAGCAGCCCCGCCGGTTTGGTGAACACCATATATTTT